The rows below give T cell receptor beta chains drawn from one sample of a study of blood T cells in healthy people across ages. TCRdb independently ran MiXCR on the 5' RACE reads; one entry per CDR3 protein. Of fewer than 2,000,000 distinct CDR3 sequences in the sample, roughly 43% are singletons; the top ten hold roughly 24%. The specimen sequenced was blood. The receptors stem from a human donor in good health. Each CDR3 is given with its conserved first and last residue.

CDR3 protein,V gene
CAWSVRGGEIQPQHF,TRBV30
CAISEREVDSPLHF,TRBV10-3
CASSRRDPGEQYF,TRBV3-1
CSASGGEAFF,TRBV29-1
CASSQDITDSYEQYF,TRBV4-3
CASFGPTDTQYF,TRBV28
CASSFLGGLAYNEQFF,TRBV7-2
CASRGVLVNEQFF,TRBV6-5
CASSVRLDSFEAFF,TRBV9
CASSPAPRNTEAFF,TRBV5-6
CSVTDRGLGNTIYF,TRBV20-1
CASSFTTGSEAFF,TRBV12-3/TRBV12-4
CASSQMLATWSDEQFF,TRBV3-1
CASRPRGGSSQYF,TRBV7-9
CASSLSTGGQSIQYF,TRBV5-1
CAAYGWGAKGTEAFF,TRBV6-6
CSARDGRELQETQYF,TRBV20-1
CASSLWQPGETQYF,TRBV28
CASSLTRQTEAFF,TRBV27
CASSPRTGLTSPLHF,TRBV2
CASSQDHAGENEKLFF,TRBV4-2
CSAQISADTQYF,TRBV20-1
CSARGPIGEQYF,TRBV20-1
CASSLLLGGGHGYTF,TRBV7-2
CASRKQGGGDTQYF,TRBV28
CASSSSGLAGLRTYNEQFF,TRBV18
CASSLRQGTNEQFF,TRBV5-1
CASSLGGLYETQYF,TRBV7-9
CASPGGKPSGANVLTF,TRBV19
CASSSSQGAHEKLFF,TRBV27
CASSQDTGGGAEQYF,TRBV4-2
CASSYGRDSTVPSDTQYF,TRBV7-6
CASSLYGGDTEAFF,TRBV7-2
CSVEDSVEQYF,TRBV29-1
CASSAAGSNQPQHF,TRBV7-9
CASSQYTDTQYF,TRBV4-1
CASSLVVSSGANVLTF,TRBV7-8
CASSQFGPDTEAFF,TRBV3-1
CASSYALGTQETQYF,TRBV7-9
CSVEPVQFNYGYTF,TRBV29-1
CATTVGTANEKLFF,TRBV28
CASSTGQGREQYF,TRBV19
CSAGGKGGGEQYF,TRBV20-1
CASSSSSGNTDTQYF,TRBV27
CASSFGTDNSGANVLTF,TRBV18
CASSSGIAAETQYF,TRBV7-9
CASSLVPGQSGDTQYF,TRBV5-1
CASSYSSGYNEQFF,TRBV6-5
CASRQKITSYEQYF,TRBV2